This T cell receptor beta chain appears in the sequencing data of a study of blood T cell repertoires in COVID-19 (dated by TCRdb to the early 2020s). Context from the whole study: The collaborator samples originated in the United States, Italy and Spain and spanned the acute and convalescent phases of COVID-19. Sample metadata almost always included a de-identified subject ID, COVID-19 status, age in years and sex. The samples were drawn from two sources: the first 160 participants of the ongoing ImmuneRACE study, and 950 to 1,500 subjects contributed by 6 global collaborators. Where HLA class I and class II types were available, the types were taken from metadata supplied by the sample provider, not from assay-based typing. A freely available public database, intended as a resource for researchers studying the immune response to SARS-CoV-2, is where the repertoires were released. The material from the prospective study consisted of cDNA or gDNA derived from T cells, B-cell-depleted T cells, or PBMCs. Subjects who had been exposed to COVID-19, were actively infected with it, or had recovered from it provided the deeply sampled blood TCRbeta repertoires that made up the dataset. Study-level results and caveats: How much clinical and demographic metadata was included differed by source and by participant, and the metadata was provided uncurated.

At one collaborating source in Seattle, patients were enrolled during active infection and were followed longitudinally through the course of disease. Each collaborating institution followed its own protocols to collect whole blood in K2EDTA tubes. For TCRbeta analysis, collaborators shipped samples as frozen whole blood, isolated PBMCs, or DNA extracted from either of those sample types. Spanning cysteine to phenylalanine, the CDR3 consists of 16 amino acids. Kept here is only the CDR3 DNA, which spans 48 bases and is read in frame from base 1. As encoded in the germline V gene, CDR1 is MNHEY while CDR2 is SVGAGI. V ends up 2 bases short and J 0 bases short, with an unmatched junction base count of 4. A word on this clone: Its cognate antigen has yet to be identified. The input lacks base qualities; no much larger clone sits a single base away.

The immunoSEQ Assay, a bias-controlled multiplex PCR, was used to amplify TCRbeta CDR3 regions from genomic DNA. In the paper's pipeline: Within the assay, amplification of reference gene primers was used to estimate how many nucleated cells each sample contained. Sequence reads were collapsed and filtered to measure the absolute abundance of every unique TCRbeta CDR3 rearrangement. For each sample, productive Simpson clonality was calculated as the square root of Simpson's diversity index across productive rearrangements. In its TCRdb copy, this immuneACCESS table keeps in-frame sequences only and misses some clones. Where compared with another copy, unresolved V genes explain less than half of these, and the others have no known cause. V, J and clone size reflect that table, while D and trimming were determined from the DNA. The sample contains under 200,000 clones, less than 85% of them found a single time. 8.1% of the sample rests with the top ten.

The TCR was taken from a woman aged 55-70 years with COVID-19, enrolled during active disease. Sample: peripheral blood. The chain couples TRBV6-5 to TRBJ2-1, and TRBD1 aligns with 7 junction nucleotides. The CDR3 amino acid sequence is: CASSYRGQFSYNEQFF. The DNA sequence reads TGTGCCAGCAGTTACCGGGGACAGTTCTCCTACAATGAGCAGTTCTTC.